These 5 T cell receptor beta chains were all obtained from the same sample, sequenced in a study of CD8+ T cells in alopecia areata. Treatment defined: oral pan-JAK inhibitor, 5-10 mg twice daily. cDNA reverse transcribed from extracted RNA served as the sequencing template. Profiled with immunoSEQ multiplex PCR; TCRdb holds only in-frame clones, not every one. The table has some 180,000 clones, roughly 50% seen once; the top ten hold approximately 10%. Sequenced here: CD8+ T cells sorted from blood, sampled at week 24, from a patient treated with tofacitinib. Receptors originate from a human donor with alopecia areata.

This sequence joins TRBV4-3 and TRBJ1-6, with TRBD1 matching over 8 bases. After removal of 3 bases from V and 8 bases from J, the junction contained 9 bases not matched to a gene. This CDR3 region has 16 residues. CDR1 LGHNA and CDR2 YSLEER come from the germline V gene. The CDR3 DNA sequence: TGCGCCAGCAGCCAGGTGACAGGGGCCGGGGATTCACCCCTCCACTTT. It translates to CASSQVTGAGDSPLHF.

This CDR3 is CASSPRTDIRRAFF. Here the CDR3 DNA reads TGTGCCAGTAGTCCAAGAACTGACATTAGGCGGGCTTTCTTT. The V call is TRBV19, the J call TRBJ1-1; D not resolved. The germline gives CDR1 LNHDA, CDR2 SQIVND (reference sequence). V gave up 5 bases and J gave up 11 bases, with 21 bases separating them. The CDR3 is 14 amino acids.

The chain combines TRBV15 with TRBJ2-5; 11 bases match TRBD2. The V and J ends lost 3 bases and 1 base, in that order; junction bases with no gene match: 4. Germline values: CDR1 LNHNV, CDR2 YYDKDF (reference sequence). This CDR3 spans 16 amino acids. CDR3 bases: TGTGCCACCAGCAGTAGTAGCGGGGGGGCCCAAGAGACCCAGTACTTC. Its protein product is CATSSSSGGAQETQYF. The whole variable domain, remainder taken from reference TRBV15 and TRBJ2-5, is DAMVIQNPRYQVTQFGKPVTLSCSQTLNHNVMYWYQQKSSQAPKLLFHYYDKDFNNEADTPDNFQSRRPNTSFCFLDIRSPGLGDTAMYLCATSSSSGGAQETQYFGPGTRLLVL.

The chain is built from TRBV9 and TRBJ2-2; maybe TRBD2 (5 bases). Trimming left V 3 bases short and J 4 bases short, with 13 bases between. This CDR3 comprises 15 residues. Germline CDR1 is SGDLS and CDR2 is YYNGEE. For the CDR3, the DNA is TGTGCCAGCAGCGACCGGGATGCCGCCACCGGGGAGCTGTTTTTT. Its protein is CASSDRDAATGELFF.

In this sample, this clone turned up a few times. Other DNA sequences in this sample translate to the same CDR3. The genes are TRBV5-6 and TRBJ1-1; D gene unclear. Trimming removed 0 bases at V and 6 bases at J, with 6 bases between. This CDR3 region has 12 residues. The V gene's germline CDR1 is SGHDT and CDR2 YYEEEE. The CDR3 DNA is TGTGCCAGCAGCTTGGGAGGGCCTGAAGCTTTCTTT. Protein product: CASSLGGPEAFF.